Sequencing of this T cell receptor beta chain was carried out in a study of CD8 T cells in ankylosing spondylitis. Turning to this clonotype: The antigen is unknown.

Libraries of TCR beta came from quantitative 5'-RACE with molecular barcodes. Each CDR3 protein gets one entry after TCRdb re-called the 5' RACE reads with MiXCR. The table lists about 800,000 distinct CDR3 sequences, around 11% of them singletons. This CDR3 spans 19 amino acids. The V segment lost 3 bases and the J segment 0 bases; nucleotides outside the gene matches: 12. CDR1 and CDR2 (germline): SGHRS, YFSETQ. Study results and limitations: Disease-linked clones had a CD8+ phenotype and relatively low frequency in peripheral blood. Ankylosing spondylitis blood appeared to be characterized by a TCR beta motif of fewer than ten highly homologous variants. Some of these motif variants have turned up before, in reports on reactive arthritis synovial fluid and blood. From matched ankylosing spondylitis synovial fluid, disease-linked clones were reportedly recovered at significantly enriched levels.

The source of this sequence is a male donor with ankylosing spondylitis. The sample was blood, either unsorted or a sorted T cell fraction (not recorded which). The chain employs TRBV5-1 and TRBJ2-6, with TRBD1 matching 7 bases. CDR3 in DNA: TGCGCCAGCAGCTCAATTCCTCGGGACAGTGCCTCTGGGGCCAACGTCCTGACTTTC. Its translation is CASSSIPRDSASGANVLTF.